This T cell receptor (beta chain) was found in a study of shared clonotypes between healthy human individuals. Across the whole study: Each donor's CD8 memory used one plate, CD8 naive two, each CD4 subset three. Regarding the study as a whole: Clonotype sharing among donors likely depends on sequencing depth.

Around 200 ng DNA, 25,000 to 30,000 T cell genomes, went into each sorted-subset replicate PCR. Profiling relied on immunoSEQ multiplex PCR, and the TCRdb table lists in-frame clones only, not all of them. The sample includes about 1.1 million clones, more than 75% of them seen just once. The length of the CDR3 is 14 residues. Germline V CDR1 and CDR2: SQVTM, ANQGSEA. V was clipped by 2 bases and J by 5 bases, with 15 bases between them. In its sample, this clone was seen once. The antigen is unknown. The clonotype was recovered from a man aged 18 to 30 in good health. Some clones in this sample may be carry-over from other donors' samples. The material sequenced was memory CD4+ T cells from PBMCs. The subset denotes: CD45RA-negative fraction. The chain combines TRBV29-1 with TRBJ1-1; no clear D. CDR3 coding DNA: TGCAGCGTTGAACCCGGACGTGAAAGGACTGAAGCTTTCTTT. This sequence encodes CSVEPGRERTEAFF.